What follows are 19 T cell receptor beta chains derived from one specimen sequenced in a study of cytomegalovirus exposure and HLA in healthy donors. Clones were read by immunoSEQ multiplex PCR, and TCRdb kept only the in-frame ones, dropping some. The sample gives 100,000 to 120,000 clones, roughly 90% of which show up once; almost 1.5% is in the top ten. The sample taken for sequencing was PBMCs. Receptors were obtained from a woman younger than 45 in good health and CMV-seropositive.

The chain uses TRBV6-5 and TRBJ1-5, with a weak D call TRBD1 (5 bases). CDR1 and CDR2 from the germline V gene are MNHEY and SVGAGI. The ends were cut back, 2 bases at V and 7 bases at J, with 15 bases in the middle. The CDR3 runs 15 residues. CDR3 nucleotide sequence: TGTGCCAGCAGTTACGGGCAGGGAACAGGACAGCCCCAGCATTTT. The encoded protein is CASSYGQGTGQPQHF.

The chain has TRBV19 and TRBJ1-1, with 12 bases that match TRBD1. The CDR3 totals 16 residues. V dropped 6 bases and J dropped 6; count of bases not matched to a gene: 11. Per the germline V gene, CDR1 is LNHDA and CDR2 is SQIVND (reference sequence). In nucleotides, the CDR3 is TGTGCCAGTAGCCCGGGCGGGACAGGGGGCTTCCCTGAAGCTTTCTTT. This translates into CASSPGGTGGFPEAFF.

This chain links TRBV6-5 with TRBJ2-5; 8 positions agree with TRBD1. The CDR3 totals 14 residues. CDR1 and CDR2 from the germline V gene are MNHEY and SVGAGI. The trim removed 2 bases at V and 5 bases at J, leaving 4 bases unmatched. CDR3 in amino acids: CASSYGTGAETQYF. The CDR3 DNA follows: TGTGCCAGCAGTTACGGGACAGGAGCGGAGACCCAGTACTTC.

V gene TRBV6-4 combines with J gene TRBJ1-5; possibly TRBD1 for D (5 bases). CDR1 and CDR2 (germline): MRHNA, SNTAGT. The CDR3 runs to 15 residues. The V gene lost 2 bases and the J gene lost 3 bases, with 11 bases spanning the gap. CDR3 sequence: CASSDLGHDNQPQHF. In DNA, the CDR3 is TGTGCCAGCAGTGACCTGGGGCACGACAATCAGCCCCAGCATTTT.

The genes are TRBV6-5 and TRBJ2-5; D gene unclear. Germline-derived CDR1 and CDR2 are MNHEY and SVGAGI. Trimming took 2 bases from V and 5 from J, leaving 12 bases between them. This CDR3 region has 14 residues. The CDR3: CASSYGPLGETQYF. CDR3 DNA: TGTGCCAGCAGTTACGGGCCGCTTGGGGAGACCCAGTACTTC.

This chain connects TRBV7-2 to TRBJ2-7; 8 nucleotides match TRBD2. This CDR3 has 15 amino acids. Germline CDR1 and CDR2: SGHTA and FQGNSA. The V segment lost 4 bases and the J segment 5 bases; nucleotides outside the gene matches: 10. CDR3 amino acids: CASSYKAGAGHEQYF. The CDR3 nucleotides read TGTGCCAGCAGCTACAAAGCGGGAGCCGGACACGAGCAGTACTTC.

The gene calls are TRBV19 and TRBJ1-2; perhaps TRBD1 as D (5 bases). Trimming stripped 10 bases from V and 1 base from J, with 10 bases between. This CDR3 has 12 residues. Germline assignment: CDR1 LNHDA and CDR2 SQIVND (reference sequence). The CDR3 is CATQTDNYGYTF. For the CDR3, the DNA is TGTGCCACTCAGACAGATAACTATGGCTACACCTTC. The variable domain in full, completed from reference TRBV19 and TRBJ1-2, reads DGGITQSPKYLFRKEGQNVTLSCEQNLNHDAMYWYRQDPGQGLRLIYYSQIVNDFQKGDIAEGYSVSREKKESFPLTVTSAQKNPTAFYLCATQTDNYGYTFGSGTRLTVV.

This CDR3 reads CASTSGGEAYNEQFF. In DNA form, the CDR3 reads TGTGCCAGCACAAGCGGGGGGGAGGCCTACAATGAGCAGTTCTTC. The rearrangement joins TRBV4-2 to TRBJ2-1; 10 bases are a match to TRBD2. Germline assignment: CDR1 LGHNA and CDR2 YNFKEQ. The CDR3 has 15 amino acids. With V trimmed by 7 bases and J by 2 bases, 5 bases remained unmatched.

CDR3 in DNA: TGTGCCAGCAGTTTAGCACGACTAGCGGGAGTGGGCAATGAGCAGTTCTTC. Translation: CASSLARLAGVGNEQFF. This chain joins TRBV27 and TRBJ2-1; 12 bases map to TRBD2. Germline CDR1 and CDR2: MNHEY and SMNVEV (reference sequence). This CDR3 comprises 17 residues. V lost 2 bases and J lost 6; bases outside the gene matches: 8.

The chain is built from TRBV5-6 and TRBJ1-2, with D possibly TRBD1 on 5 matching bases. The CDR3 runs 14 residues. Trimming cost V 3 bases and J 7 bases, with 16 bases left between them. CDR1 and CDR2 from the germline V gene are SGHDT and YYEEEE. CDR3 in DNA: TGTGCCAGCAGCTCCCTCAGCAGGGCTGGTGGCTACACCTTC. This gives the protein CASSSLSRAGGYTF. The complete variable domain, with remaining parts taken from reference TRBV5-6 and TRBJ1-2, reads DAGVTQSPTHLIKTRGQQVTLRCSPKSGHDTVSWYQQALGQGPQFIFQYYEEEERQRGNFPDRFSGHQFPNYSSELNVNALLLGDSALYLCASSSLSRAGGYTFGSGTRLTVV.

The V and J genes are TRBV5-4 and TRBJ2-5, with D maybe TRBD2 (5 bases). V lost 3 bases and J 0 bases, leaving 9 bases between the germline ends. CDR1 is SGHNT and CDR2 is YYREEE in the germline V gene (reference sequence). The CDR3 is 14 residues long. In nucleotides, the CDR3 is TGTGCCAGCAGCTCGGAGGCGTACCAAGAGACCCAGTACTTC. Translated, it gives CASSSEAYQETQYF.

V gene TRBV25-1 combines with J gene TRBJ2-1; 7 bases match TRBD2. CDR3 size: 13 residues. Germline CDR1 MGHDK, CDR2 SYGVNS. The CDR3 nucleotides are TGTGCGAGCGGGGCAGTAATGTACAATGAGCAGTTCTTC. Translation gives CASGAVMYNEQFF.

This chain uses TRBV28 with TRBJ2-7; TRBD2 matches at 10 bases. Losses at the gene ends were 7 bases for V and 7 bases for J; bases not matched to a gene: 13. Germline lookup yields CDR1 MDHEN and CDR2 SYDVKM. CDR3 length: 15 residues. CDR3 loop: CASIPGLAGVLEQYF. CDR3 nucleotides: TGTGCCAGCATTCCTGGTCTAGCGGGAGTTCTTGAGCAGTACTTC.

CDR3 in DNA: TGTGCCTGGATGGGACAGTCAGGGAATGAGCAGTTCTTC. Encoded protein: CAWMGQSGNEQFF. The J gene is TRBJ2-1, the V gene TRBV30; 7 bases map to TRBD1. This CDR3 has 13 residues. CDR1 is GTSNPN, CDR2 SVGIG, per germline (reference sequence). With 4 bases clipped from V and 7 bases from J, the junction kept 7 bases outside the gene matches.

This clone was counted once. The rearrangement links TRBV11-2 to TRBJ2-7; 9 bases map to TRBD2. Germline-derived CDR1 and CDR2 are SGHAT and FQNNGV. Trimming at V came to 4 bases and at J to 2 bases, leaving 6 bases not matched to a gene. This CDR3 comprises 15 residues. The CDR3 nucleotides are TGTGCCAGCAGCTCTTATAGCGGGAGACCCTACGAGCAGTACTTC. The encoded protein is CASSSYSGRPYEQYF.

The chain couples TRBV21-1 to TRBJ2-1; TRBD2, as called in the table, went unchecked against the DNA. TRBV21-1 is a documented pseudogene. CDR3 length: 14 residues. CDR3 nucleotides: TGTGCCAGCAAGGGACTAGCGGGAGTCAATGAGCAGTTCTTC. The encoded protein is CASKGLAGVNEQFF.

This chain links TRBV11-2 with TRBJ2-1; TRBD2 agrees at 8 bases. This CDR3 region has 16 residues. Germline loops: CDR1 SGHAT, CDR2 FQNNGV. The V segment lost 4 bases and the J segment 6 bases; nucleotides outside the gene matches: 11. CDR3 nucleotides: TGTGCCAGCAGCTCGCCCAGACTAGCGAGAGGCAATGAGCAGTTCTTC. It codes for CASSSPRLARGNEQFF. Full variable domain (outside the CDR3, taken from reference TRBV11-2 and TRBJ2-1): EAGVAQSPRYKIIEKRQSVAFWCNPISGHATLYWYQQILGQGPKLLIQFQNNGVVDDSQLPKDRFSAERLKGVDSTLKIQPAKLEDSAVYLCASSSPRLARGNEQFFGPGTRLTVL.

The chain has TRBV25-1 and TRBJ1-6; 7 nucleotides line up with TRBD1. Trimming cost V 6 bases and J 7 bases; bases outside gene matches: 3. Germline V gene sequence: CDR1 MGHDK, CDR2 SYGVNS. The CDR3 is 13 residues long. The CDR3 DNA reads TGTGCCAGCAGGGAACAGGGGAATTCACCCCTCCACTTT. This sequence encodes CASREQGNSPLHF.

The chain uses TRBV27 and TRBJ2-3, with D perhaps TRBD2 (5 bases). CDR3 length: 14 residues. The V gene's germline CDR1 is MNHEY and CDR2 SMNVEV (reference sequence). V was cut by 5 bases and J by 3 bases, with 12 bases left in between. CDR3 sequence (DNA): TGTGCCAGCAGTAGAGGGAGTGCGACAGATACGCAGTATTTT. Protein sequence: CASSRGSATDTQYF.